This T cell receptor beta chain was found in a study of blood T cell repertoires in COVID-19. Method: immunoSEQ multiplex PCR; TCRdb's copy keeps in-frame clones and lacks some. Of under 85,000 clones in the sample, around nine tenths are singletons; the top ten hold around 13%. The CDR3 spans 12 residues. Germline CDR1 and CDR2: MNHEY and SVGAGI. Trimming removed 2 bases from V and 6 bases from J, with 8 bases in between. The V call is TRBV6-5, the J call TRBJ2-7; weak D call: TRBD2 (6 bases). The origin of this receptor is a man aged 65 to 79 with active or convalescent COVID-19. Material for sequencing was peripheral blood. CDR3 sequence (DNA): TGTGCCAGCAGTTACGTGGGAGGCGAGCAGTACTTC. It codes for CASSYVGGEQYF.